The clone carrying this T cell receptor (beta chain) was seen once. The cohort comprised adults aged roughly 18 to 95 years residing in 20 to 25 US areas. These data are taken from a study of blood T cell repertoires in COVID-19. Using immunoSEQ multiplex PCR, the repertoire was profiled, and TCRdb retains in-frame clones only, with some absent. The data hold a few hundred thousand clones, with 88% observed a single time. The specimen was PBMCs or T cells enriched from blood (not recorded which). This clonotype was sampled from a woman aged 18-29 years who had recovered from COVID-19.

The CDR3, as DNA: TGTGCCTGGAGCCCCTCCTACAGGGGGCTTCGTGAAAAACTGTTTTTT. Protein sequence: CAWSPSYRGLREKLFF. The genes are TRBV30 and TRBJ1-4; 9 bases agree with TRBD1. J lost 7 bases, V lost 3 bases, and 12 bases had no gene match. CDR3 length: 16 amino acids. Germline loops: CDR1 GTSNPN, CDR2 SVGIG (reference sequence).